The rows below give T cell receptor beta chains drawn from one sample of a study of post-analysis software for immune sequencing data. Via MiXCR, TCRdb re-called the PCR reads, giving one row per CDR3 protein. The sample lists about 680,000 distinct CDR3 sequences, 59% occurring once. Sequencing was carried out using blood. The receptor source for this set is a girl aged 2-10 years with multiple sclerosis. The CDR3 runs from the conserved cysteine through the conserved F or W. The D gene is left open where the match is weak. Size is stated for part of the rows, as once, few or many counts, or as a class when the clone is expanded.

v_call: TRBV6-1
d_call: NA
j_call: TRBJ1-5
clone_size: NA
cdr3_length: 17
cdr3_aa: CASSEGGDGPSNQPQHF
cdr3_nt: TGTGCCAGCAGTGAAGGGGGTGATGGCCCTAGCAATCAGCCCCAGCATTTT

v_call: TRBV13
d_call: NA
j_call: TRBJ2-1
clone_size: NA
cdr3_length: 13
cdr3_aa: CASSSTSGYEQFF
cdr3_nt: TGTGCCAGCAGCAGCACATCGGGCTATGAGCAGTTCTTC

v_call: TRBV20-1
d_call: TRBD1
j_call: TRBJ1-5
clone_size: NA
cdr3_length: 13
cdr3_aa: CSAWTGLRQPQHF
cdr3_nt: TGCAGTGCTTGGACAGGGTTACGGCAGCCCCAGCATTTT

v_call: TRBV2
d_call: NA
j_call: TRBJ1-3
clone_size: NA
cdr3_length: 14
cdr3_aa: CASSSADSGNTIYF
cdr3_nt: TGTGCCAGCAGTTCAGCTGACTCTGGAAACACCATATATTTT

v_call: TRBV6-5
d_call: TRBD1
j_call: TRBJ1-4
clone_size: NA
cdr3_length: 15
cdr3_aa: CASRTNRGDDEKLFF
cdr3_nt: TGTGCCAGCAGAACGAACAGGGGCGACGATGAAAAACTGTTTTTT

v_call: TRBV4-2
d_call: NA
j_call: TRBJ2-3
clone_size: NA
cdr3_length: 16
cdr3_aa: CASSPRGHLSTDTQYF
cdr3_nt: TGTGCCAGCAGCCCTAGAGGACACCTTTCCACAGATACGCAGTATTTT

v_call: TRBV20-1
d_call: NA
j_call: TRBJ2-1
clone_size: NA
cdr3_length: 15
cdr3_aa: CSAGDEGGTYNEQFF
cdr3_nt: TGCAGTGCTGGGGACGAGGGGGGGACCTACAATGAGCAGTTCTTC

v_call: TRBV12-3/TRBV12-4
d_call: NA
j_call: TRBJ2-3
clone_size: NA
cdr3_length: 16
cdr3_aa: CASSSPRDRPGDTQYF
cdr3_nt: TGTGCCAGCAGTTCCCCCCGGGACCGACCAGGGGATACGCAGTATTTT

v_call: TRBV6-6
d_call: NA
j_call: TRBJ1-5
clone_size: NA
cdr3_length: 12
cdr3_aa: CASSGGDQPQHF
cdr3_nt: TGTGCCAGCAGCGGGGGGGATCAGCCCCAGCATTTT

v_call: TRBV15
d_call: TRBD1
j_call: TRBJ2-5
clone_size: NA
cdr3_length: 13
cdr3_aa: CATSRDRQETQYF
cdr3_nt: TGTGCCACCAGCCGGGACAGACAAGAGACCCAGTACTTC

v_call: TRBV6-2/TRBV6-3
d_call: TRBD2
j_call: TRBJ2-5
clone_size: few
cdr3_length: 16
cdr3_aa: CAIMETSGKMGETQYF
cdr3_nt: TGTGCCATCATGGAGACTAGCGGGAAAATGGGAGAGACCCAGTACTTC

v_call: TRBV7-2
d_call: NA
j_call: TRBJ2-1
clone_size: NA
cdr3_length: 13
cdr3_aa: CASSLMGAHEQFF
cdr3_nt: TGTGCCAGCAGCTTAATGGGGGCCCATGAGCAGTTCTTC

v_call: TRBV12-3/TRBV12-4
d_call: NA
j_call: TRBJ2-4
clone_size: NA
cdr3_length: 13
cdr3_aa: CAGSQKIPGAQYF
cdr3_nt: TGTGCCGGCAGCCAAAAGATCCCCGGGGCTCAGTACTTC

v_call: TRBV7-2
d_call: NA
j_call: TRBJ2-5
clone_size: NA
cdr3_length: 15
cdr3_aa: CASSSARDTQIPQYF
cdr3_nt: TGTGCCAGCAGCTCCGCTCGGGACACACAAATACCCCAGTACTTC

v_call: TRBV4-2
d_call: NA
j_call: TRBJ1-5
clone_size: NA
cdr3_length: 16
cdr3_aa: CASSHEQGSLNQPQHF
cdr3_nt: TGTGCCAGCAGCCATGAACAGGGTTCTCTTAATCAGCCCCAGCATTTT

v_call: TRBV5-1
d_call: TRBD1
j_call: TRBJ2-5
clone_size: NA
cdr3_length: 13
cdr3_aa: CASSRDRKETQYF
cdr3_nt: TGCGCCAGCAGCCGGGACAGAAAAGAGACCCAGTACTTC

v_call: TRBV5-1
d_call: NA
j_call: TRBJ1-5
clone_size: NA
cdr3_length: 15
cdr3_aa: CASSSDGQPNQPQHF
cdr3_nt: TGCGCCAGCAGCTCGGATGGACAGCCTAATCAGCCCCAGCATTTT

v_call: TRBV12-3/TRBV12-4
d_call: TRBD2
j_call: TRBJ2-7
clone_size: NA
cdr3_length: 17
cdr3_aa: CASSNPPRAGGNYEQYF
cdr3_nt: TGTGCCAGCAGTAACCCCCCTCGAGCGGGGGGGAACTACGAGCAGTACTTC

v_call: TRBV11-2
d_call: TRBD1
j_call: TRBJ2-7
clone_size: NA
cdr3_length: 14
cdr3_aa: CASRTLRGPYEQYF
cdr3_nt: TGTGCCAGCAGAACCCTCAGGGGGCCCTACGAGCAGTACTTC

v_call: TRBV11-2
d_call: TRBD2
j_call: TRBJ2-1
clone_size: NA
cdr3_length: 17
cdr3_aa: CASSWGLAGASYNEQFF
cdr3_nt: TGTGCCAGCAGCTGGGGACTAGCGGGGGCCTCCTACAATGAGCAGTTCTTC

v_call: TRBV5-5
d_call: TRBD2
j_call: TRBJ2-1
clone_size: once
cdr3_length: 19
cdr3_aa: CASSSSTSGGAGSYNEQFF
cdr3_nt: TGTGCCAGCAGCTCCTCGACTAGCGGGGGGGCCGGCTCCTACAATGAGCAGTTCTTC

v_call: TRBV4-3
d_call: NA
j_call: TRBJ2-1
clone_size: once
cdr3_length: 16
cdr3_aa: CASSPHEGVRNNEQFF
cdr3_nt: TGCGCCAGCAGCCCCCACGAGGGTGTCCGGAACAATGAGCAGTTCTTC

v_call: TRBV7-2
d_call: NA
j_call: TRBJ2-5
clone_size: NA
cdr3_length: 15
cdr3_aa: CASSLNGGLGETQYF
cdr3_nt: TGTGCCAGCAGCTTGAATGGCGGTTTAGGGGAGACCCAGTACTTC

v_call: TRBV2
d_call: TRBD2
j_call: TRBJ2-1
clone_size: NA
cdr3_length: 15
cdr3_aa: CASSLSGGAGNEQFF
cdr3_nt: TGTGCCAGCAGTCTTAGCGGGGGGGCTGGGAATGAGCAGTTCTTC

v_call: TRBV29-1
d_call: NA
j_call: TRBJ1-1
clone_size: NA
cdr3_length: 15
cdr3_aa: CSVDSGQGLNTEAFF
cdr3_nt: TGCAGCGTTGACTCGGGGCAGGGGTTGAACACTGAAGCTTTCTTT

v_call: TRBV11-2
d_call: TRBD2
j_call: TRBJ2-1
clone_size: NA
cdr3_length: 16
cdr3_aa: CASSSLAASTYNEQFF
cdr3_nt: TGTGCCAGCAGCTCGCTAGCGGCCAGTACCTACAATGAGCAGTTCTTC

v_call: TRBV20-1
d_call: TRBD2
j_call: TRBJ2-1
clone_size: few
cdr3_length: 16
cdr3_aa: CSAALAGAFSYNEQFF
cdr3_nt: TGCAGTGCTGCGCTAGCGGGGGCCTTCTCCTACAATGAGCAGTTCTTC

v_call: TRBV7-9
d_call: NA
j_call: TRBJ2-7
clone_size: NA
cdr3_length: 14
cdr3_aa: CASSLERGGYEQYF
cdr3_nt: TGTGCCAGCAGCTTAGAAAGGGGTGGCTACGAGCAGTACTTC

v_call: TRBV7-7
d_call: TRBD1
j_call: TRBJ2-5
clone_size: once
cdr3_length: 15
cdr3_aa: CASSRGQGLGETQYF
cdr3_nt: TGTGCTAGCAGCCGCGGACAGGGTCTGGGTGAGACCCAGTACTTC

v_call: TRBV11-2
d_call: NA
j_call: TRBJ2-7
clone_size: once
cdr3_length: 16
cdr3_aa: CASSHVTGPSSYEQYF
cdr3_nt: TGTGCCAGCAGCCACGTGACAGGACCTAGCTCCTACGAGCAGTACTTC

v_call: TRBV6-5
d_call: NA
j_call: TRBJ2-5
clone_size: NA
cdr3_length: 14
cdr3_aa: CASSQNRVGATQYF
cdr3_nt: TGTGCCAGCAGCCAAAACAGGGTCGGGGCGACCCAGTACTTC

v_call: TRBV20-1
d_call: TRBD2
j_call: TRBJ2-5
clone_size: once
cdr3_length: 19
cdr3_aa: CSAVERGAGGRVIRETQYF
cdr3_nt: TGCAGTGCGGTCGAACGCGGCGCGGGGGGACGTGTCATCCGGGAGACCCAGTACTTC

v_call: TRBV20-1
d_call: TRBD2
j_call: TRBJ2-1
clone_size: NA
cdr3_length: 15
cdr3_aa: CSARSSGRHYNEQFF
cdr3_nt: TGCAGTGCTAGAAGTAGCGGGAGGCACTACAATGAGCAGTTCTTC

v_call: TRBV6-5
d_call: NA
j_call: TRBJ1-4
clone_size: NA
cdr3_length: 14
cdr3_aa: CASSYSWVEPELFF
cdr3_nt: TGTGCCAGCAGTTACAGTTGGGTAGAGCCGGAACTGTTTTTT

v_call: TRBV15
d_call: NA
j_call: TRBJ1-5
clone_size: NA
cdr3_length: 13
cdr3_aa: CATSGDRGQPQHF
cdr3_nt: TGTGCCACCAGCGGAGATCGCGGTCAGCCCCAGCATTTT